This T cell receptor (beta chain) was recorded in a study of cytomegalovirus exposure and HLA in healthy donors. The PCR was carried out with 60 Vbeta primers and 13 Jbeta primers. Profiling relied on immunoSEQ multiplex PCR, and the TCRdb table lists in-frame clones only, not all of them. The table gives about 120,000 clones; the top ten clones make up 6.8% of it. With 6 bases clipped from V and 3 bases from J, the junction kept 4 bases outside the gene matches. The germline V gene has CDR1 MDHEN and CDR2 SYDVKM. The CDR3 is 15 residues long. The sequence derives from a man in his forties or fifties in good health and CMV-seropositive. Sequencing was carried out using PBMCs. This chain connects TRBV28 to TRBJ2-7, with 14 bases lining up with TRBD2. The CDR3 bases are TGTGCCAGCAGCAGACTAGCGGGAGGGTACTACGAGCAGTACTTC. Its translation: CASSRLAGGYYEQYF.